These 27 T cell receptor beta chains originate from one sample sequenced in a study of identical twins. Via MiXCR, TCRdb re-called the 5' RACE reads, giving one row per CDR3 protein. The sample lists 1,800,000 or so distinct CDR3 sequences; about 32% were seen once. The sequenced material came from cord blood. The receptors here all came from a newborn girl in good health.

This clonotype was counted only a few times. The chain employs TRBV20-1 and TRBJ2-4; TRBD2 is a possible D gene (5 bases). The J call may be faulty, since TRBJ2-7 better matches the DNA end. From germline, CDR1 is DFQATT and CDR2 SNEGSKA (reference sequence). The CDR3 contains 15 residues. The CDR3 loop reads CSASGGRRGSYEQYF. The CDR3 nucleotides read TGCAGTGCTAGCGGCGGGCGTAGAGGATCCTACGAGCAGTACTTC.

This clonotype was observed a handful of times. This chain joins TRBV20-1 and TRBJ2-3, with D tentatively TRBD1 or TRBD2 (7 bases each). With 7 bases removed from V and 0 bases from J, the gap between germline ends came to 17 bases. Germline V gene lookup returns CDR1 DFQATT and CDR2 SNEGSKA (reference sequence). The CDR3 sequence is 15 residues long. CDR3 nucleotides: TGCAGTGGCAACAGCGGGACAGCTAGCACAGATACGCAGTATTTT. Its translation: CSGNSGTASTDTQYF.

A word on this clonotype: One end of the junction varies from germline; a read error may be responsible. J is TRBJ2-1 and V is TRBV9; D assignment may be TRBD1 or TRBD2 (6 bases each). Germline CDR1 and CDR2: SGDLS and YYNGEE. This CDR3 has 17 residues. The CDR3 loop is CASGVASGAGPYNEQFF. The CDR3 coding sequence is TGTGCCAGCGGCGTAGCCTCGGGGGCGGGGCCGTACAATGAGCAGTTCTTC.

The chain uses TRBV6-6 and TRBJ1-1, with 11 bases identical to TRBD1. Germline V gene data show CDR1 as MNHNY and CDR2 as SVGAGI (reference sequence). The CDR3 is made up of 16 amino acids. Unmatched junction bases numbered 6, after V lost 6 bases and J lost 0 bases. The CDR3 here is CASRSGQGVLNTEAFF. The CDR3 coding sequence is TGTGCCAGCAGGTCGGGACAGGGGGTGTTGAACACTGAAGCTTTCTTT.

In its sample, this clonotype was seen many times. CDR3 protein: CAISESPQETQYF. For the CDR3, the DNA is TGTGCCATCAGTGAGTCCCCCCAAGAGACCCAGTACTTC. V is TRBV10-3 and J is TRBJ2-5; no firm D call. Trimming pared 0 bases from V and 1 base from J, leaving 3 bases between. This CDR3 has 13 amino acids. Germline CDR1 and CDR2: ENHRY and SYGVKD.

A few counts support this clonotype. The chain uses TRBV27 and TRBJ2-1, with 9 bases that match TRBD2. After removal of 1 base from V and 4 bases from J, the junction contained 5 bases not matched to a gene. Germline lookup yields CDR1 MNHEY and CDR2 SMNVEV (reference sequence). The CDR3 runs 16 residues. The CDR3 loop reads CASSLLGGRGYNEQFF. The DNA for the CDR3 is TGTGCCAGCAGTTTATTAGGCGGGAGGGGTTACAATGAGCAGTTCTTC.

The chain has TRBV9 and TRBJ2-5; D remains ambiguous. Gene TRBJ2-7 matches the end of the DNA better, so the J call may be wrong. CDR3 length: 12 amino acids. Germline V gives CDR1 SGDLS, CDR2 YYNGEE. CDR3 region: CASIGDTYEQYF. The CDR3 bases are TGTGCCAGCATCGGAGACACCTACGAGCAGTACTTC.

There are a few counts of this clonotype. This rearrangement joins TRBV3-1 to TRBJ1-2; the D gene is possibly TRBD1 (5 bases). Germline V CDR1 and CDR2: LGHDT, YNNKEL (reference sequence). The CDR3 is 14 amino acids. The V and J ends lost 1 base and 8 bases respectively, with 14 bases between them. CDR3 in DNA: TGTGCCAGCAGCCAAGTGCGGGGCGCGGGAGGCTACACCTTC. It encodes CASSQVRGAGGYTF. Using reference TRBV3-1 and TRBJ1-2 for the parts outside the CDR3, the full variable domain is DTAVSQTPKYLVTQMGNDKSIKCEQNLGHDTMYWYKQDSKKFLKIMFSYNNKELIINETVPNRFSPKSPDKAHLNLHINSLELGDSAVYFCASSQVRGAGGYTFGSGTRLTVV.

This clonotype was detected only a few times. The chain joins TRBV12-3 or TRBV12-4 to TRBJ2-4; 7 bases align to TRBD1. Gene TRBJ2-7 matches the end of the DNA better, so the J call may be wrong. The CDR3 sequence is 13 residues long. CDR3 in amino acids: CASSLTRTGEQYF. The DNA of the CDR3 is TGTGCCAGCAGTTTAACCCGGACAGGCGAGCAGTACTTC.

The table lists this clonotype with many counts. V gene TRBV20-1 combines with J gene TRBJ2-1; 8 bases fit TRBD2. Germline trimming cut 6 bases from V and 3 bases from J; bases unmatched to any gene: 7. CDR3 length equals 14 residues. Germline CDR1 reads DFQATT; CDR2 reads SNEGSKA (reference sequence). The CDR3 DNA is TGCAGTGCCCCCAAGCGGGGGAACTACAATGAGCAGTTCTTC. This sequence encodes CSAPKRGNYNEQFF.

V usage is TRBV18 and J usage is TRBJ1-2; perhaps TRBD1 as D (5 bases). CDR1 KGHSH and CDR2 LQKENI come from the germline V gene. The V gene lost 4 bases and the J gene lost 1 base, with 13 bases spanning the gap. This CDR3 comprises 15 residues. The CDR3 here is CASSQWTPLNYGYTF. The CDR3, as DNA: TGTGCCAGCTCACAGTGGACACCTCTTAACTATGGCTACACCTTC.

The chain joins TRBV3-1 to TRBJ2-5; perhaps TRBD2 as D (6 bases). V dropped 2 bases and J dropped 7 bases, with 20 bases sitting between them. Germline-derived CDR1 and CDR2 are LGHDT and YNNKEL (reference sequence). The CDR3 is made up of 16 amino acids. The CDR3 nucleotides are TGTGCCAGCAGCCAATTAGGAGGGGCGGAGTGGGGGACCCAGTACTTC. Protein product: CASSQLGGAEWGTQYF.

V is TRBV4-1 and J is TRBJ1-1, with D tentatively TRBD1 (6 bases). With 0 bases removed from V and 1 base from J, the gap between germline ends came to 15 bases. The germline CDR1 and CDR2 sequences are MGHRA and YSYEKL. There are 17 residues in the CDR3. CDR3 DNA sequence: TGCGCCAGCAGCCAAGATAGACAACGGACAGCGAACACTGAAGCTTTCTTT. It codes for CASSQDRQRTANTEAFF.

This clonotype has only one observation. The gene calls are TRBV5-1 and TRBJ2-3, with D perhaps matching TRBD1 or TRBD2 (6 bases each). The CDR3 runs to 15 residues. Trimming took 0 bases from V and 4 from J, leaving 12 bases between them. The germline V gene has CDR1 SGHRS and CDR2 YFSETQ. In DNA form, the CDR3 reads TGCGCCAGCAGCTTGGGGGGGGCCTATCCAGATACGCAGTATTTT. Its protein product is CASSLGGAYPDTQYF.

The chain is built from TRBV20-1 and TRBJ2-1, with 7 nucleotides matching TRBD2. The germline V gene encodes CDR1 DFQATT and CDR2 SNEGSKA (reference sequence). The CDR3 extends over 15 amino acids. V dropped 5 bases and J dropped 4; count of bases not matched to a gene: 11. CDR3 sequence: CSARAGGGVYNEQFF. Written as DNA, the CDR3 is TGCAGTGCTCGGGCGGGCGGGGGAGTTTACAATGAGCAGTTCTTC.

V is TRBV27 and J is TRBJ1-6; D call uncertain. The CDR3 spans 16 residues. Deletions cut 5 bases from V and 4 bases from J, with 15 bases between. CDR1 MNHEY and CDR2 SMNVEV come from the germline V gene (reference sequence). CDR3 sequence reads: CASSPPRHSYNSPLHF. CDR3 nucleotides: TGTGCCAGCAGTCCTCCCCGACACTCTTATAATTCACCCCTCCACTTT.

A few counts support this clonotype. This chain connects TRBV25-1 to TRBJ2-3; no reliable D call. The germline gives CDR1 MGHDK, CDR2 SYGVNS. Trimming stripped 1 base from V and 2 bases from J, with 7 bases between. The CDR3 runs to 14 residues. The DNA for the CDR3 is TGTGCCAGCAGTGAATCCCCACCCACAGATACGCAGTATTTT. It is translated as CASSESPPTDTQYF.

This clonotype was seen more than once but under ten times. CDR3 DNA: TGCAGTGCTTGGCACCTAGCGGGGTTCACAGATACGCAGTATTTT. It encodes CSAWHLAGFTDTQYF. The rearrangement links TRBV20-1 to TRBJ2-3; TRBD2 aligns across 9 bases. Germline loops: CDR1 DFQATT, CDR2 SNEGSKA (reference sequence). V was pared by 5 bases and J by 2 bases, with 8 bases of the junction left unmatched. This CDR3 has 15 amino acids.

V is TRBV7-2 and J is TRBJ2-1; D is unresolved. The J call is uncertain, as TRBJ2-7 better fits the DNA end. This CDR3 spans 15 amino acids. Germline CDR1 and CDR2: SGHTA and FQGNSA. The CDR3 loop reads CASSLRPASYNEQYF. The CDR3 coding sequence is TGTGCCAGCAGCCTGAGACCCGCCTCCTACAATGAGCAGTACTTC.

The chain employs TRBV12-3 or TRBV12-4 and TRBJ2-2, with 10 bases matching TRBD2. The CDR3 has 16 amino acids. The trim removed 6 bases at V and 2 bases at J, leaving 6 bases unmatched. CDR3 in amino acids: CASRPGLAKNTGELFF. CDR3 nucleotides: TGTGCCAGCAGGCCGGGACTAGCGAAAAACACCGGGGAGCTGTTTTTT.

The chain links TRBV2 to TRBJ2-1, with a tentative D call TRBD2 (5 bases). Looked up from germline, CDR1 is SNHLY and CDR2 is FYNNEI. V gave up 3 bases and J gave up 9 bases, with 9 bases separating them. The CDR3 has 12 amino acids. The CDR3 loop is CASSEGVGEQFF. CDR3 nucleotides: TGTGCCAGCAGTGAGGGAGTGGGTGAGCAGTTCTTC.

The chain is built from TRBV6-1 and TRBJ1-2; 7 bases are shared with TRBD1. The ends lost 2 bases at V and 8 bases at J; junction bases unmatched: 8. The CDR3 extends over 14 amino acids. CDR1 is MNHNS, CDR2 SASEGT, per germline. This chain's CDR3 is CASSEIDRVGGYTF. The CDR3 nucleotides are TGTGCCAGCAGTGAAATCGACAGGGTCGGAGGCTACACCTTC.

This chain links TRBV20-1 with TRBJ1-1; no clear D. Germline CDR1 DFQATT, CDR2 SNEGSKA (reference sequence). This CDR3 region has 14 residues. Trimming took off 6 bases at V and 2 bases at J, with 16 bases between the two ends. The CDR3 reads CSARNPGSNTEAFF. The CDR3 region has the DNA TGCAGTGCCCGCAATCCGGGAAGTAACACTGAAGCTTTCTTT.

This clonotype occurred a few times. The chain is built from TRBV6-5 and TRBJ2-5; D unclear. The V gene's germline CDR1 is MNHEY and CDR2 SVGAGI. V was pared by 0 bases and J by 3 bases, with 8 bases between. The CDR3 totals 14 residues. This CDR3 is CASSYSPPKETQYF. Here the CDR3 DNA reads TGTGCCAGCAGTTACTCTCCACCCAAAGAGACCCAGTACTTC.

The V gene is TRBV2, the J gene TRBJ2-5; 10 nucleotides align to TRBD1. V was pared by 7 bases and J by 5 bases, with 4 bases of the junction left unmatched. The CDR3 consists of 13 residues. CDR1 and CDR2 from the germline V gene are SNHLY and FYNNEI. CDR3 sequence reads: CASKTGGRETQYF. The CDR3 nucleotides are TGTGCCAGCAAGACAGGGGGCAGGGAGACCCAGTACTTC.

This clonotype was recorded a few times. This sequence joins TRBV20-1 and TRBJ2-4; 10 bases are a match to TRBD1. V gave up 3 bases and J gave up 3 bases; unmatched junction bases: 5. The CDR3 totals 15 residues. The germline gives CDR1 DFQATT, CDR2 SNEGSKA (reference sequence). The CDR3 DNA follows: TGCAGTGCTAGCGGGGACAGGGGATACAAAAACATTCAGTACTTC. Translating gives CSASGDRGYKNIQYF.

V usage is TRBV5-6 and J usage is TRBJ2-1; TRBD1 is a possible D gene (5 bases). The germline CDR1 and CDR2 sequences are SGHDT and YYEEEE. V was cut by 5 bases and J by 5 bases, with 14 bases left in between. This CDR3 has 14 residues. CDR3 DNA sequence: TGTGCCAGCAGGACCCAGGGAAAGGACAATGAGCAGTTCTTC. Protein sequence: CASRTQGKDNEQFF.